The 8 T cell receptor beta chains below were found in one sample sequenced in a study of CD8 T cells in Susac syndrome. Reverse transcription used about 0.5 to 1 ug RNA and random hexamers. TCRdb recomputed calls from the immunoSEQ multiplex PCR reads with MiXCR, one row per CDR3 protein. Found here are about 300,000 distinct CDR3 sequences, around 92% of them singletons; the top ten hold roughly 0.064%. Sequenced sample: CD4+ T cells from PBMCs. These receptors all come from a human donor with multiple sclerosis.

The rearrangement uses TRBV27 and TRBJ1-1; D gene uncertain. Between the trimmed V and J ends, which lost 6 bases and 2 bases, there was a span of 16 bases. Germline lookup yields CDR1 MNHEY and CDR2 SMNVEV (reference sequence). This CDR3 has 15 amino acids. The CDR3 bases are TGTGCCAGCAGCCCAGAGATCAGAGTAAACACTGAAGCTTTCTTT. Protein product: CASSPEIRVNTEAFF.

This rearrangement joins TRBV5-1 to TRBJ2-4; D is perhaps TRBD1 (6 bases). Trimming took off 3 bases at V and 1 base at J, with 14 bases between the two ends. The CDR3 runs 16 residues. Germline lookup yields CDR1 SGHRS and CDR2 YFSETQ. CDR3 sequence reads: CASSSGVQGAKNIQYF. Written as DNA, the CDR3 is TGCGCCAGCAGCTCTGGGGTGCAGGGGGCCAAAAACATTCAGTACTTC.

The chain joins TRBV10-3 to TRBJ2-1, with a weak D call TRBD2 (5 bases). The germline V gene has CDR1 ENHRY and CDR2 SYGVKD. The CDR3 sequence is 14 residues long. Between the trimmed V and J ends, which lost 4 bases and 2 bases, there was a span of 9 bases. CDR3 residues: CAISGIGAYNEQFF. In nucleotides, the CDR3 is TGTGCCATCAGTGGAATCGGGGCCTACAATGAGCAGTTCTTC.

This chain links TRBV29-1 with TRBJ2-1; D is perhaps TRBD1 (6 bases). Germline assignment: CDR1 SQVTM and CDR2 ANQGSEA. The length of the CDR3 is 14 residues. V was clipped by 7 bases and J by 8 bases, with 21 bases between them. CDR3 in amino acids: CSDHTGKRGDEQFF. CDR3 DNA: TGCAGCGACCACACAGGGAAGCGTGGCGATGAGCAGTTCTTC.

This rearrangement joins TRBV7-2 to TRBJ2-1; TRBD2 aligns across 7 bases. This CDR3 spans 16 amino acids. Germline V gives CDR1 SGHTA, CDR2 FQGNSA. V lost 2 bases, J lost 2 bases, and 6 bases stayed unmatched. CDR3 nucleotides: TGTGCCAGCAGCTTATGGGCGGGAGTAGCCTACAATGAGCAGTTCTTC. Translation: CASSLWAGVAYNEQFF.

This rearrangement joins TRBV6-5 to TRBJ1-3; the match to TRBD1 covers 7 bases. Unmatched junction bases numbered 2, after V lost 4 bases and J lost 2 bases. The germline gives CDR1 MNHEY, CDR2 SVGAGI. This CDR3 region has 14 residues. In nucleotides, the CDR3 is TGTGCCAGCAGTTTGGGACAGACTGGAAACACCATATATTTT. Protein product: CASSLGQTGNTIYF.

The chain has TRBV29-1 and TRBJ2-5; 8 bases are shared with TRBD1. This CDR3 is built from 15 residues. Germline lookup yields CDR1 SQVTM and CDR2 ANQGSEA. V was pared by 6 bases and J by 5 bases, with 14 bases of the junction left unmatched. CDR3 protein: CSVTTPRGLGETQYF. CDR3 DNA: TGCAGCGTCACCACCCCCAGGGGGCTTGGGGAGACCCAGTACTTC.

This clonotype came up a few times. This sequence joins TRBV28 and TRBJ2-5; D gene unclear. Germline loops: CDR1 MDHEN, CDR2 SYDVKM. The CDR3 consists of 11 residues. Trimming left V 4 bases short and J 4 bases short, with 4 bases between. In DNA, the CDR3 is TGTGCCAGCAGTTCTCCAGAGACCCAGTACTTC. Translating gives CASSSPETQYF.